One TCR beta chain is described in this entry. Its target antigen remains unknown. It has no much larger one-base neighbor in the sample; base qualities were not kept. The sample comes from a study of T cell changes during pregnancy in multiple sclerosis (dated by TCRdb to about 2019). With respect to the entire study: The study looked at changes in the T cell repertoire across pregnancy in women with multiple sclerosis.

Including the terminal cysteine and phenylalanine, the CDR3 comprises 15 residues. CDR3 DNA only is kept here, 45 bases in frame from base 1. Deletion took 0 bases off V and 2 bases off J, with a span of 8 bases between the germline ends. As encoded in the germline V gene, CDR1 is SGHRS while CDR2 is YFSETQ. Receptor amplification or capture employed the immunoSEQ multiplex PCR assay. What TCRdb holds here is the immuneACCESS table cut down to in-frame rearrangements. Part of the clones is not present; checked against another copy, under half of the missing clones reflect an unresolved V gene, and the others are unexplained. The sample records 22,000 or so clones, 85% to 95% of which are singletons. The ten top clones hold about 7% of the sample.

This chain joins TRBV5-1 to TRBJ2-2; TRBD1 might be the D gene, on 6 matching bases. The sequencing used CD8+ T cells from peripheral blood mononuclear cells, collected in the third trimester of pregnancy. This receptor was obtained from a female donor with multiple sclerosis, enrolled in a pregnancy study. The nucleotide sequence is TGCGCCAGCAGCTTGGACAGGGCAAACACCGGGGAGCTGTTTTTT. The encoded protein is CASSLDRANTGELFF.